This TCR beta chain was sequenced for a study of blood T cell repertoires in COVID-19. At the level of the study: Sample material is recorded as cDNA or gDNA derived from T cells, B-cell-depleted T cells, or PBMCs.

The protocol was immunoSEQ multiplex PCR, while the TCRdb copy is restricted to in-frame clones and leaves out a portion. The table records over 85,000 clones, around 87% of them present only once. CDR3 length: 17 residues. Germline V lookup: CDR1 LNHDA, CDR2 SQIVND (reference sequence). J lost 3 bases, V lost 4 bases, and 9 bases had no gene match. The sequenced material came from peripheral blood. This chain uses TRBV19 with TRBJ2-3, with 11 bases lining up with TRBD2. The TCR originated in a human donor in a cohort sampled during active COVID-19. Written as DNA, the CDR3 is TGTGCCAGTAGTAATAGCGGGAGGGCCCCTAGTACAGATACGCAGTATTTT. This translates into CASSNSGRAPSTDTQYF.